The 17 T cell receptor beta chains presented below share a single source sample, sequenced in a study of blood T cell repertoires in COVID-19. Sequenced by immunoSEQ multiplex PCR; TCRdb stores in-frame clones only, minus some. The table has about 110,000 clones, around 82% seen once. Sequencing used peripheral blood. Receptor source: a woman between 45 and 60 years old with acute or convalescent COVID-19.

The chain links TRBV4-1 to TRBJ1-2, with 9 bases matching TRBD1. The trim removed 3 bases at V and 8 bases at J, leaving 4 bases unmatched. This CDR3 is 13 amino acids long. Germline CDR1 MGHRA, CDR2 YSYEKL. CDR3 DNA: TGCGCCAGCAGCCAGGGACAGGGTTACGGCTACACCTTC. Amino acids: CASSQGQGYGYTF.

The CDR3 sequence: CASRPQNTNEAFF. Written as DNA, the CDR3 is TGTGCCAGCAGACCACAGAATACGAATGAAGCTTTCTTT. V and J are TRBV12-3 or TRBV12-4 and TRBJ1-1, with D uncertain. The V gene lost 6 bases and the J gene lost 7 bases, with 15 bases spanning the gap. This CDR3 spans 13 amino acids.

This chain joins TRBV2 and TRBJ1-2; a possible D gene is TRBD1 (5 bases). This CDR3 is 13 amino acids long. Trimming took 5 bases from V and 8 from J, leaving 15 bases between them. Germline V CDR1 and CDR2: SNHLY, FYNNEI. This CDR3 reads CASSLQYAGGYTF. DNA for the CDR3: TGTGCCAGCAGTTTGCAGTATGCAGGGGGCTACACCTTC.

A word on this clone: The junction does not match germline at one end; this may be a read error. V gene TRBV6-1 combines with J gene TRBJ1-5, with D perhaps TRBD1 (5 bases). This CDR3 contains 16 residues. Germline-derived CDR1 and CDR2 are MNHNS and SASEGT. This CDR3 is CASSEEGRGQHQPQHF. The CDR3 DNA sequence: TGTGCCAGCAGCGAAGAGGGGAGGGGCCAACATCAGCCCCAGCATTTT.

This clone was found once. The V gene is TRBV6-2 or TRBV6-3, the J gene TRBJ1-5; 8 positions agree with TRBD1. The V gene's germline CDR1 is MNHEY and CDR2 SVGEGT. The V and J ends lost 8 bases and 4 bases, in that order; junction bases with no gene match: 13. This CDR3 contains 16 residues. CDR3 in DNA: TGTGCCAGCTGTTGGACAGGGAAAATGGATAATCAGCCCCAGCATTTT. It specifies CASCWTGKMDNQPQHF.

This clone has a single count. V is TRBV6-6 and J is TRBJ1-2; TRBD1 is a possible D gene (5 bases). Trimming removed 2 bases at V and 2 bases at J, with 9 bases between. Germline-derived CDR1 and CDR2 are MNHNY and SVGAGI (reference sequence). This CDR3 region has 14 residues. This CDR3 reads CASSYQGPNYGYTF. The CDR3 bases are TGTGCCAGCAGTTACCAGGGCCCCAACTATGGCTACACCTTC.

The CDR3 DNA reads TGCGCCAGCAGCTCAGACGGGTCAGGGGGCTACACCTTC. This translates into CASSSDGSGGYTF. The chain is built from TRBV5-1 and TRBJ1-2; maybe TRBD1 (5 bases). Germline values: CDR1 SGHRS, CDR2 YFSETQ. V was cut by 3 bases and J by 8 bases, with 14 bases left in between. The CDR3 is 13 amino acids.

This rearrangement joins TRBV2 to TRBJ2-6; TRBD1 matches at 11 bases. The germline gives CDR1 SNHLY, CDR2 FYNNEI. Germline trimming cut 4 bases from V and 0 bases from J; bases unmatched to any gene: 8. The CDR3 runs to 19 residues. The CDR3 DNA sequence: TGTGCCAGCAGTGCTCGGCGGGACAGGGGGTCCTCTGGGGCCAACGTCCTGACTTTC. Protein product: CASSARRDRGSSGANVLTF.

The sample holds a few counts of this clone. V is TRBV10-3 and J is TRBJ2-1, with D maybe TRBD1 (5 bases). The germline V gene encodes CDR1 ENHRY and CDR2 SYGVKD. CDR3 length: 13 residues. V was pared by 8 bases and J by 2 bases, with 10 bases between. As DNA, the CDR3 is TGTGCCATCCAAGGGGCGGCCTACAATGAGCAGTTCTTC. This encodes CAIQGAAYNEQFF.

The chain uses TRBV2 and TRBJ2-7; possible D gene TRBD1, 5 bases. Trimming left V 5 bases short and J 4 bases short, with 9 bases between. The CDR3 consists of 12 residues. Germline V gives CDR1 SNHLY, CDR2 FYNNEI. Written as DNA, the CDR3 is TGTGCCAGCAGTACATACAGGTACGAGCAGTACTTC. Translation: CASSTYRYEQYF.

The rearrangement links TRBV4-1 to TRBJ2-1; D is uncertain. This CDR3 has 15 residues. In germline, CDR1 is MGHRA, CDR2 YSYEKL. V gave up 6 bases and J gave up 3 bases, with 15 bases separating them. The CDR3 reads CASSWSTPGYNEQFF. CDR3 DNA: TGCGCCAGCAGTTGGTCCACTCCAGGCTACAATGAGCAGTTCTTC.

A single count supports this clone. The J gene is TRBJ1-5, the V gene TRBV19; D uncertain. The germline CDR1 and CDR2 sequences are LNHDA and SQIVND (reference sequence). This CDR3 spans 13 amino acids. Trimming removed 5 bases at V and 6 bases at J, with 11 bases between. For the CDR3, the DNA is TGTGCCAGTAGTCCCGGGATGGGTCAGCCCCAGCATTTT. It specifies CASSPGMGQPQHF.

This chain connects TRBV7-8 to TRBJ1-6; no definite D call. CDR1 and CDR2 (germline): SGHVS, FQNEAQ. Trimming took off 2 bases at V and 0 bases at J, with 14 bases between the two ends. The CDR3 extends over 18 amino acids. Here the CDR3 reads CASSLRLGRSSYNSPLHF. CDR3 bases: TGTGCCAGCAGCTTACGCCTAGGGAGGAGCTCCTATAATTCACCCCTCCACTTT.

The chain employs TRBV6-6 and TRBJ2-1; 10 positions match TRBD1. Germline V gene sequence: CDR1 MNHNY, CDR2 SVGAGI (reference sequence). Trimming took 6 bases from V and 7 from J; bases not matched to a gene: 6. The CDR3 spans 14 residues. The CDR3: CASRRDRGGNEQFF. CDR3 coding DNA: TGTGCCAGCAGGCGGGACAGGGGTGGGAATGAGCAGTTCTTC.

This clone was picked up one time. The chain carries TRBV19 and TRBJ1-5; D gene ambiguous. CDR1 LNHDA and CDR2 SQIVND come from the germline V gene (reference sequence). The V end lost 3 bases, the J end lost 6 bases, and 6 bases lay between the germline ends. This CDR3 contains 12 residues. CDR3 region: CASSIGGQPQHF. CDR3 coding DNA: TGTGCCAGTAGTATCGGAGGTCAGCCCCAGCATTTT. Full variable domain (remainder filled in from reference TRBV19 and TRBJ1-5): DGGITQSPKYLFRKEGQNVTLSCEQNLNHDAMYWYRQDPGQGLRLIYYSQIVNDFQKGDIAEGYSVSREKKESFPLTVTSAQKNPTAFYLCASSIGGQPQHFGDGTRLSIL.

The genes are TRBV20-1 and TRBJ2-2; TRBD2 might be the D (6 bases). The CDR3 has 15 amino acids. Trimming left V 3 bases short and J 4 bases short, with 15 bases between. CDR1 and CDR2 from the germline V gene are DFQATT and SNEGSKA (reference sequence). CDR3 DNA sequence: TGCAGTGCTAGTCCTGTGGGGGGAATCACCGGGGAGCTGTTTTTT. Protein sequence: CSASPVGGITGELFF.

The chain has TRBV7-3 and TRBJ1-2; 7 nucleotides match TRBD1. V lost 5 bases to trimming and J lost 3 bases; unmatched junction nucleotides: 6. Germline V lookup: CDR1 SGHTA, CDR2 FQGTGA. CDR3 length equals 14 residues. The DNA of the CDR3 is TGTGCCAGCAGCGCCCACAGGGGAGACTATGGCTACACCTTC. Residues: CASSAHRGDYGYTF.